This T cell receptor beta chain originates from a study of T cell repertoires in cytomegalovirus infection (dated by TCRdb to about 2019). Background for the entire study: The peptide stimulations were aimed at well-studied HLA-B-restricted epitopes as well as recently identified HLA-C-restricted CMV epitopes, whose presentation resists viral immunomodulation. Donor HLA type was relevant to the analysis, because carriage of CMV infection together with the matching HLA type was indicated by public TCR beta signatures. The paper as a whole reports these results and caveats: The ex vivo response was dominated by HLA-C-restricted CMV-specific TCR beta clonotypes, which also provided the single most frequent clonotype in two of eight donors. Cumulative frequency of public TCR beta family members discriminated carriers of CMV infection plus the relevant HLA type in this cohort and an independent roughly 350-donor cohort.

Instrument on record: Illumina HiSeq 1500. TCRdb reprocessing: public reads trimmed at Q25 with fastp, clones called with MiXCR, in-frame beta chains kept. Every CDR3 protein is listed once, alongside the most common genes and DNA of its rows. The sample table contains around 120,000 distinct CDR3 sequences; only one count was recorded for under 55% of them. About two thirds of the sample rests with the top ten. The treatment or condition tag for this specimen amounts to: in vitro stimulation with specific CMV peptide epitopes to enrich CMV-specific T cells. This clonotype was counted at least ten times. Its antigen is unknown. No clone much larger than this one lies a single base away; base qualities are absent. CDR1 and CDR2, per the germline V gene (reference sequence), are LNHDA and SQIVND. Unmatched junction bases come to 6, with V trimmed by 3 bases and J by 6 bases. CDR3 length: 14 amino acids, cysteine to phenylalanine. CDR3 DNA is the only sequence kept; it has 42 bases, read in frame from the first base.

The input for sequencing was CD8+ T cells from cultured PBMCs, taken from culture after CMV antigen stimulation. This clonotype originated in a human donor in good health (CMV status not recorded). Some clones in this sample may be carry-over from other donors' samples. The chain links TRBV19 with TRBJ2-3; TRBD2 agrees with 7 junctional bases. The nucleotide sequence reads as follows: TGTGCCAGTAGTATTAGTGCGGGAGTGGATACGCAGTATTTT. It specifies CASSISAGVDTQYF.